The clone carrying this TCR beta chain was seen a few times. The repertoire was sequenced with immunoSEQ multiplex PCR; TCRdb's copy has only in-frame clones and lacks some. The table records over 250,000 clones, roughly 89% of them present only once. With V trimmed by 4 bases and J by 0 bases, 5 bases remained unmatched. Germline lookup yields CDR1 KGHDR and CDR2 SFDVKD. The CDR3 totals 16 residues. Cohort 3 recovered donors had two negative PCRs, clearance, or symptom resolution. These data belong to a study of blood T cell repertoires in COVID-19. The clonotype was recovered from an older woman who had recovered from COVID-19. The specimen sequenced was PBMCs or T cells enriched from blood (not recorded which). This chain uses TRBV24-1 with TRBJ1-1; 9 bases fit TRBD1. The CDR3 region has the DNA TGTGCCACCAGTGAGGGGACAGGGAGGGTGAACACTGAAGCTTTCTTT. It translates to CATSEGTGRVNTEAFF.